This section outlines one T cell receptor beta chain sequence together with its context. The target antigen is unknown. Germline loops: CDR1 MDHEN, CDR2 SYDVKM. This CDR3 has 14 amino acids. V was pared by 8 bases and J by 1 base, with 11 bases between. This entry is derived from a study of T cell responses to AZD1222 COVID-19 vaccine. Study-wide points: In the spike-specific TCR repertoire, nearly half reportedly target unmutated variant regions. The study found vaccine-associated CD4 TCRs spanning spike, dominant at 160-218 and 743-854. Following two doses of AZD1222, Spike-specific TCR breadth and depth rose. Baseline antibody screening turned up just six or seven seropositive AZD1222 recipients.

Clones were sequenced by immunoSEQ multiplex PCR, and TCRdb holds only the in-frame ones, with some missing. The profile covers 100,000 to 150,000 clones, with around 93% appearing a single time and 1.1% taken by the ten largest. The sequence was obtained from an adult in good health. V gene TRBV28 combines with J gene TRBJ1-4; D ambiguous. Specimen: peripheral blood, collected on day 0 of AZD1222 vaccination. The CDR3 here is CASGGGKTNEKLFF. CDR3 nucleotide sequence: TGTGCCAGCGGAGGTGGTAAAACTAATGAAAAACTGTTTTTT.